The 7 T cell receptor beta chains below come from one sample, sequenced in a study of blood T cell repertoires in COVID-19. Clones were sequenced by immunoSEQ multiplex PCR, and TCRdb holds only the in-frame ones, with some missing. The sample holds under 350,000 clones, roughly nine tenths seen once. Input material: PBMCs or T cells enriched from blood (not recorded which). These receptors were collected from a man aged 55 to 70 who had recovered from COVID-19.

This rearrangement joins TRBV9 to TRBJ2-2; D possibly corresponds to TRBD1 (5 bases). The germline V and J ends were trimmed by 0 bases and 4 bases, with 13 bases remaining between them. CDR3 length: 16 residues. Germline CDR1 is SGDLS and CDR2 is YYNGEE. For the CDR3, the DNA is TGTGCCAGCAGCGTAGGTTCTCAGGGCGGCACCGGGGAGCTGTTTTTT. Protein product: CASSVGSQGGTGELFF.

The chain employs TRBV24-1 and TRBJ2-1; 8 bases match TRBD2. Looked up from germline, CDR1 is KGHDR and CDR2 is SFDVKD. J gave up 5 bases and V 3 bases, and 11 bases lay outside the gene matches. CDR3 length: 17 residues. The CDR3 nucleotides read TGTGCCACCAGTGATCATGAAGCGGGAGCTCGGGACAATGAGCAGTTCTTC. Its protein product is CATSDHEAGARDNEQFF.

The chain couples TRBV5-1 to TRBJ1-5; TRBD1 matches at 7 bases. CDR3 length: 14 amino acids. Per the germline V gene, CDR1 is SGHRS and CDR2 is YFSETQ. Trimming took 4 bases from V and 4 from J; bases not matched to a gene: 5. The DNA for the CDR3 is TGCGCCAGCAGCCCGGGACAGAATAATCAGCCCCAGCATTTT. Amino acids: CASSPGQNNQPQHF.

This chain joins TRBV19 and TRBJ2-2; 8 bases agree with TRBD2. Per the germline V gene, CDR1 is LNHDA and CDR2 is SQIVND (reference sequence). V lost 3 bases, J lost 1 base, and 4 bases stayed unmatched. This CDR3 has 16 residues. In nucleotides, the CDR3 is TGTGCCAGTAGTATCCGAGGGACTAGGAACACCGGGGAGCTGTTTTTT. Amino acids: CASSIRGTRNTGELFF.

The chain uses TRBV18 and TRBJ2-1; 7 bases align to TRBD2. This CDR3 comprises 17 residues. The germline V gene has CDR1 KGHSH and CDR2 LQKENI. Trimming removed 0 bases from V and 7 bases from J; junction bases left unmatched: 12. DNA of the CDR3: TGTGCCAGCTCACCACCGTCTACGGAGCGCGGGGGTAATGAGCAGTTCTTC. This codes for CASSPPSTERGGNEQFF.

The J gene is TRBJ1-1, the V gene TRBV6-5; tentative D call: TRBD1 (6 bases). The CDR3 loop spans 15 amino acids. In germline, CDR1 is MNHEY, CDR2 SVGAGI. The V and J ends lost 10 bases and 0 bases respectively, with 18 bases between them. The CDR3 loop reads CATRKGVTMNTEAFF. In DNA form, the CDR3 reads TGTGCCACCCGGAAGGGGGTAACTATGAACACTGAAGCTTTCTTT.

The CDR3 loop is CASSLGGTVNEQFF. For the CDR3, the DNA is TGTGCCAGCAGCTTAGGGGGGACAGTCAATGAGCAGTTCTTC. The V call is TRBV7-2, the J call TRBJ2-1, with 7 bases aligning to TRBD1. The germline V gene has CDR1 SGHTA and CDR2 FQGNSA. The CDR3 totals 14 residues. The V gene end was trimmed by 1 base and the J gene end by 6 bases; junction bases not matched to a gene: 3.